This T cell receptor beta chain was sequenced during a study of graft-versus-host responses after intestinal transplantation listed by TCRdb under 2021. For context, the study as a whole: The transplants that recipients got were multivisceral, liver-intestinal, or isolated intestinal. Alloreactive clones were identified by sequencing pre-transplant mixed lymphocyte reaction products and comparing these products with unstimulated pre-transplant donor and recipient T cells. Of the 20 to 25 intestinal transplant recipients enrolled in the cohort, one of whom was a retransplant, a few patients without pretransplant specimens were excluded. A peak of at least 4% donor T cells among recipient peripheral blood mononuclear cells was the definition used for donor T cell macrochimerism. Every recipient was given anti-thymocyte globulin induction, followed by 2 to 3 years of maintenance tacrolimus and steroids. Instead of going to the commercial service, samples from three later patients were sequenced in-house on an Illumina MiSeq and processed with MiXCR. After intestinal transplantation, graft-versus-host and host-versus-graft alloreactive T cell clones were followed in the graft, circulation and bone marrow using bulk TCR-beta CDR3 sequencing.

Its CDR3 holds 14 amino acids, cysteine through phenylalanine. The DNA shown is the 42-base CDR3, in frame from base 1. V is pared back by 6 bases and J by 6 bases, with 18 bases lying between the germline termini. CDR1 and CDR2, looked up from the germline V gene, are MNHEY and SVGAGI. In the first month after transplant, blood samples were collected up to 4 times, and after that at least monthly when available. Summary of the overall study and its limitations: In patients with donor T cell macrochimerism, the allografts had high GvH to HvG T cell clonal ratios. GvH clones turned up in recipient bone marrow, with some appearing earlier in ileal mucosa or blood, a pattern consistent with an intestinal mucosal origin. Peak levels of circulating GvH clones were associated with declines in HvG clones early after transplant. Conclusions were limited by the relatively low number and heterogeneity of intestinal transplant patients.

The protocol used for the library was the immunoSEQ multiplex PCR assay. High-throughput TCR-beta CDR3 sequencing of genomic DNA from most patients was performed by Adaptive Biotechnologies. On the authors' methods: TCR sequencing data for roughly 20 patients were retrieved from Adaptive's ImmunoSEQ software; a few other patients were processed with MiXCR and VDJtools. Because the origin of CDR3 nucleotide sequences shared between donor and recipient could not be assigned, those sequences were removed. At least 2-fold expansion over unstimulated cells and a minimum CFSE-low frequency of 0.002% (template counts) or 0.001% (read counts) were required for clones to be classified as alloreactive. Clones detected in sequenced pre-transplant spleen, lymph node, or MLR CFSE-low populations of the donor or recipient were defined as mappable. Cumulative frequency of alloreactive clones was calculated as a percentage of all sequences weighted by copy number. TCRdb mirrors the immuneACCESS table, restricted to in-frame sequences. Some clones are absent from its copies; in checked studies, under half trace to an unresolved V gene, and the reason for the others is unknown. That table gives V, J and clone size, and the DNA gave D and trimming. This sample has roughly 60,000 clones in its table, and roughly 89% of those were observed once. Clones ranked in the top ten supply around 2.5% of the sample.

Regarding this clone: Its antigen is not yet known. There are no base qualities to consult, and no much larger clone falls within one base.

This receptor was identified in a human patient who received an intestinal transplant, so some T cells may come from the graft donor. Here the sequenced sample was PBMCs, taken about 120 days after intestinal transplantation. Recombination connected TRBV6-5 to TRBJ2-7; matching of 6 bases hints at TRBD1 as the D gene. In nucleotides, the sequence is TGTGCCAGCAGACGTATACAGGGTTTGGGCGAGCAGTACTTC. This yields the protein CASRRIQGLGEQYF.